The clone carrying this T cell receptor beta chain was counted a few times. No antigen is known for it. The V end lost 3 bases, the J end lost 6 bases, and 13 bases lay between the germline ends. CDR1 and CDR2 from the germline V gene are SGHNT and YYREEE (reference sequence). CDR3 length equals 14 residues. Amplified TCR beta CDR3 regions came from RNA transcripts. HTBI primers were employed in a first-round RT-PCR of the TCR CDR3. TCRdb fed the multiplex PCR reads into MiXCR, producing one record per CDR3 protein. The repertoire holds a few hundred thousand distinct CDR3 sequences, with more than 15% as singletons. The data derive from a study of T cells in Graves' hyperthyroidism and ophthalmopathy. Absent ophthalmopathy progression within 18 months defined stable Graves' hyperthyroidism. Diagnoses rested on clinical symptoms, serum thyroxine and TRAb, thyroid ultrasound and orbital computed tomography. Each 10 ml fresh peripheral blood draw supplied the PBMCs.

Study-level points and caveats: Ophthalmopathy was model-predicted a median about 6 months pre-onset.

The origin of this receptor is a woman in her 30s with Graves' hyperthyroidism. The chain joins TRBV5-4 to TRBJ2-1; D might be TRBD2 (6 bases). The sequencing sample was made of blood. In nucleotides, the CDR3 is TGTGCCAGCAGCTCCCGACTAGGTGGCAATGAGCAGTTCTTC. Translated, it gives CASSSRLGGNEQFF.